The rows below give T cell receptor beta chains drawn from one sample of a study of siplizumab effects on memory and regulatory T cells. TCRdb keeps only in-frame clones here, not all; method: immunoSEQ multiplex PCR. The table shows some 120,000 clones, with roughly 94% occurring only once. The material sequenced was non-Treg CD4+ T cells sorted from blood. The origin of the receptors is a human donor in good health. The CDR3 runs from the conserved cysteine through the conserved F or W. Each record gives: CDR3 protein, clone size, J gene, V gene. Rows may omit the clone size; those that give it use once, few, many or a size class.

cdr3_aa: CASRTLVGRYEQFF
clone_size: NA
j_call: TRBJ2-1
v_call: TRBV6-5

cdr3_aa: CASKLQGNTGELFF
clone_size: NA
j_call: TRBJ2-2
v_call: TRBV27

cdr3_aa: CAIGTSIGNTEAFF
clone_size: NA
j_call: TRBJ1-1
v_call: TRBV10-3

cdr3_aa: CAISVSGRARNEQFF
clone_size: NA
j_call: TRBJ2-1
v_call: TRBV10-3

cdr3_aa: CASSDYLSSYNEQFF
clone_size: NA
j_call: TRBJ2-1
v_call: TRBV10-2

cdr3_aa: CASSLQGESPLHF
clone_size: once
j_call: TRBJ1-6
v_call: TRBV7-2

cdr3_aa: CASSQGRYGYTF
clone_size: once
j_call: TRBJ1-2
v_call: TRBV14

cdr3_aa: CASSSSTGSSGNTIYF
clone_size: NA
j_call: TRBJ1-3
v_call: TRBV6-5

cdr3_aa: CASSIESRLPYEQYF
clone_size: NA
j_call: TRBJ2-7
v_call: TRBV19

cdr3_aa: CASSLPGLAGQDTQYF
clone_size: NA
j_call: TRBJ2-3
v_call: TRBV27